Given below is one TCR beta chain in context. The data are from a study of blood T cell repertoires in COVID-19. Germline V lookup: CDR1 SGHVS, CDR2 FNYEAQ. V lost 5 bases, J lost 5 bases, and 9 bases lay in between. This CDR3 comprises 13 residues. Per the authors' pipeline: Amplified reference gene primers provided the basis for estimating nucleated cell counts. Produced via immunoSEQ multiplex PCR; TCRdb's table is partial and in-frame only. V, J and clone size were drawn from that table, and D and trimming were deduced from the DNA. The table lists around 250,000 clones, approximately 88% of them singletons.

The clonotype originates from a woman in her seventies with COVID-19, enrolled during active disease. The V and J genes are TRBV7-6 and TRBJ2-2; no clear D gene. The specimen was peripheral blood. Here the CDR3 reads CASSQMETGELFF. CDR3 nucleotides: TGTGCCAGCAGCCAAATGGAGACCGGGGAGCTGTTTTTT.